This T cell receptor (beta chain) was captured in a study of blood T cells in healthy people across ages. Study information: T cells yielded about one barcoded beta molecule per two cells through template switching. Broader study findings: Age brought a roughly linear fall in TCR beta diversity measured per million T cells.

Aged roughly 6 to 100, donors were systemically healthy Caucasians from Russia. The ends were cut back, 6 bases at V and 4 bases at J, with 20 bases in the middle. CDR3 length equals 16 residues. Germline CDR1 reads MNHEY; CDR2 reads SMNVEV (reference sequence). Only a few counts were recorded for this clonotype. Its antigen remains unidentified. A second roughly 6 to 11 cycle PCR used barcoded and J-beta primers. Carrying 12 random nucleotides, a template-switch adaptor labeled each individual cDNA molecule. TCRdb reprocessed the 5' RACE reads via MiXCR and lists one record per CDR3 protein. The sample consists of 950,000 to 1,200,000 distinct CDR3 sequences, around two fifths of them appearing once.

The sequence came from a man aged 18 to 35 in good health. The chain uses TRBV27 and TRBJ2-3, with a possible D match to TRBD2 (5 bases). The sequencing sample was made of blood. As DNA, the CDR3 is TGTGCCAGCAGCTTTGAAACAGCTAAGGGAGCAGATACGCAGTATTTT. This encodes CASSFETAKGADTQYF.